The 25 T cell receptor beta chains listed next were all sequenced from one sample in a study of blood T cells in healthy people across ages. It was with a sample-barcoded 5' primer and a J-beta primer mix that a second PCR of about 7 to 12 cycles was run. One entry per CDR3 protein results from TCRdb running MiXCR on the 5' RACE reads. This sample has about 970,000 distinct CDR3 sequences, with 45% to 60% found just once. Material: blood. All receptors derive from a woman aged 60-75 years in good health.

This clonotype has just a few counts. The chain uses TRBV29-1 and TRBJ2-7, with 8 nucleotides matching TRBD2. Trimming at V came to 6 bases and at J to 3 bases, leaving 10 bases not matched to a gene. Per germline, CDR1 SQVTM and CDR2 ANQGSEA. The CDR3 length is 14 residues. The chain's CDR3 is CSVVTGGSYYEQYF. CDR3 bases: TGCAGCGTGGTAACGGGGGGGAGCTACTACGAGCAGTACTTC.

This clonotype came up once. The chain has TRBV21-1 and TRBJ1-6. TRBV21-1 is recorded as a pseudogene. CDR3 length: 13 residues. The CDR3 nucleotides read TGTGCCAGCAGCAGGGAGTGGCGATCACCCCTCCACTTT. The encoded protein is CASSREWRSPLHF.

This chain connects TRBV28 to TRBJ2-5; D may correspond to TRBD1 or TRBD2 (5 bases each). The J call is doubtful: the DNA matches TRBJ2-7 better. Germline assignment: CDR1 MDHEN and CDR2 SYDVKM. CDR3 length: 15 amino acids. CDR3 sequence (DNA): TGTGCCAGCAGCCTTACCGGGACGCTCGTGGGCGAGCAGTACTTC. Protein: CASSLTGTLVGEQYF.

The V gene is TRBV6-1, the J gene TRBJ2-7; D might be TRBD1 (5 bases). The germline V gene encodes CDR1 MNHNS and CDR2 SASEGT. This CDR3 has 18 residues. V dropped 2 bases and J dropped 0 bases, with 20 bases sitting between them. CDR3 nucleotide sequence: TGTGCCAGCAGTGAATACCCTGGGCGACAGACGAGCTCCTACGAGCAGTACTTC. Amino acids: CASSEYPGRQTSSYEQYF.

The CDR3 DNA is TGCAGTGCTTTTAACTATGGCTACACCTTC. It specifies CSAFNYGYTF. V gene TRBV20-1 combines with J gene TRBJ1-2; D unclear. This CDR3 is 10 amino acids long. Trimming removed 5 bases at V and 1 base at J, with 2 bases between. Germline CDR1 and CDR2: DFQATT and SNEGSKA (reference sequence).

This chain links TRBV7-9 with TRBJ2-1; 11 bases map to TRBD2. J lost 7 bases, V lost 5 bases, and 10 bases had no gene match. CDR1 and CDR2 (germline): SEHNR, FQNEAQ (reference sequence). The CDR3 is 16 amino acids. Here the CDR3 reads CASSLHLAGGSNEQFF. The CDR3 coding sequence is TGTGCCAGCAGCCTACATCTAGCGGGAGGTTCTAATGAGCAGTTCTTC.

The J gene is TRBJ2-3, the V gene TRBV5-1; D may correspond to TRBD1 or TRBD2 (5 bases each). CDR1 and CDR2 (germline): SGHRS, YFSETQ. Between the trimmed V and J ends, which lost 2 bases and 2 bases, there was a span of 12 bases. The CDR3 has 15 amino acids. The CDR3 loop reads CASSFWDRPTDTQYF. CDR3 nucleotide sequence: TGCGCCAGCAGCTTTTGGGACCGACCCACAGATACGCAGTATTTT.

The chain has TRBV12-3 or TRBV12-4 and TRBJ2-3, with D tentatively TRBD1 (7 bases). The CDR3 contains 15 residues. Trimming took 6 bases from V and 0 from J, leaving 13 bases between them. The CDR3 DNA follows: TGTGCCAGCAGCCCCAGGGGGGTAAGCACAGATACGCAGTATTTT. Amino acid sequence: CASSPRGVSTDTQYF.

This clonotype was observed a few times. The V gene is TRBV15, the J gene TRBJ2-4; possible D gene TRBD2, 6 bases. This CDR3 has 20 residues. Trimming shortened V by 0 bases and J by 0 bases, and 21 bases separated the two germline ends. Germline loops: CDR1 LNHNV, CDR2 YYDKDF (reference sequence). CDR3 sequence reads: CATSRDPLTRWNLAKNIQYF. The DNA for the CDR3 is TGTGCCACCAGCAGAGATCCTCTGACTAGATGGAACCTAGCCAAAAACATTCAGTACTTC.

The CDR3 loop reads CASNNRWRNEQFF. For the CDR3, the DNA is TGTGCCAGCAATAACAGATGGAGGAATGAGCAGTTCTTC. The chain recombines TRBV28 with TRBJ2-1, with TRBD2 as a possible D gene (5 bases). CDR3 length: 13 amino acids. CDR1 is MDHEN and CDR2 is SYDVKM in the germline V gene. The V end was cut by 7 bases, the J end by 7 bases, with 14 bases between.

CDR3 sequence: CASQGEVRYNTQYF. CDR3 bases: TGTGCCAGCCAGGGGGAGGTCCGGTATAATACGCAGTATTTT. The chain uses TRBV6-6 and TRBJ2-3; a weak D match, TRBD1 (7 bases). Germline V gene data show CDR1 as MNHNY and CDR2 as SVGAGI (reference sequence). Trimming took off 8 bases at V and 7 bases at J, with 19 bases between the two ends. The CDR3 totals 14 residues.

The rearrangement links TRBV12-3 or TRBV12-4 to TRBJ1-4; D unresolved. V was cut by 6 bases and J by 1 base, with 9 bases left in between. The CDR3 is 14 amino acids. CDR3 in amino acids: CASSQRGTNEKLFF. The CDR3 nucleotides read TGTGCCAGCAGCCAACGTGGAACTAATGAAAAACTGTTTTTT.

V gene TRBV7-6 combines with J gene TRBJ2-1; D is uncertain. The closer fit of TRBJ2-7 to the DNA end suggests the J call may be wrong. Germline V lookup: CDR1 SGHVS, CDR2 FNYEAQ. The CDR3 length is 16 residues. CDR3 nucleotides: TGTGCCAGCAGCTTAGTTGCGTCCAGCTCCTACAATGAGCAGTACTTC. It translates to CASSLVASSSYNEQYF.

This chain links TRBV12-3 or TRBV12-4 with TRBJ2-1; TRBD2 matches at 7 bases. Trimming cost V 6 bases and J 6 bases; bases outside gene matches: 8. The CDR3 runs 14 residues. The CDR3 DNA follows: TGTGCCAGCAGAACCAGCGGGAACTTCAATGAGCAGTTCTTC. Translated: CASRTSGNFNEQFF.

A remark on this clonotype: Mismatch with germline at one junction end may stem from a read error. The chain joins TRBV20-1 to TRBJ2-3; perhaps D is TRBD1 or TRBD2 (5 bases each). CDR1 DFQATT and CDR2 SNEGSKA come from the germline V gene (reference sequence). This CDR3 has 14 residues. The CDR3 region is CSARDRGSTGTQYF. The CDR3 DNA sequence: TGCAGTGCTAGAGATCGAGGGAGCACAGGTACGCAGTATTTT.

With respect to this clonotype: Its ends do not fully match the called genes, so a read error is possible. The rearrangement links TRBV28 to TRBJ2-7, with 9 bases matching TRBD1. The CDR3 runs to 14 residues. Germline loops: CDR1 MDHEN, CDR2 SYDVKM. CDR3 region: CASSQTGGSHEQYF. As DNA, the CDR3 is TGTGCCAGCAGCCAAACAGGGGGCTCCCACGAGCAGTACTTC.

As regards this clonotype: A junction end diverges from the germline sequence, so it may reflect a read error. The CDR3 coding sequence is TGTGCCTGCAGCTTAGTGGGAGTCGGAGAGACCCAGTACTTC. Residues: CACSLVGVGETQYF. This chain joins TRBV7-8 and TRBJ2-5; D might be TRBD2 (5 bases). The CDR3 is 14 residues long. Germline-derived CDR1 and CDR2 are SGHVS and FQNEAQ.

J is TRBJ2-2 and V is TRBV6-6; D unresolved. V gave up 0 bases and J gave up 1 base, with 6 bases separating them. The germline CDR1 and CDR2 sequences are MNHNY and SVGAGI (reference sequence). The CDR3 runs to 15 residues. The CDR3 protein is CASSYSSRNTGELFF. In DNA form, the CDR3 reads TGTGCCAGCAGTTACTCTTCGAGGAACACCGGGGAGCTGTTTTTT.

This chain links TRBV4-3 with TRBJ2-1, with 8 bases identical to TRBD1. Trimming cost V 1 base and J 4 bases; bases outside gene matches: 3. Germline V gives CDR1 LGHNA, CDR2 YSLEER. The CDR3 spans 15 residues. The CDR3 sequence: CASSQAGGLYNEQFF. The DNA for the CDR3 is TGCGCCAGCAGCCAAGCAGGGGGCCTTTACAATGAGCAGTTCTTC.

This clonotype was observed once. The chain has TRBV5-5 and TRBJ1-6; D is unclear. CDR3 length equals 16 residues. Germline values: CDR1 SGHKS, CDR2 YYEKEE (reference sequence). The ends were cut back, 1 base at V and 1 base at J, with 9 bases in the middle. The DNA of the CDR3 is TGTGCCAGCAGCTTGACCGCAGGTTCCTATAATTCACCCCTCCACTTT. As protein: CASSLTAGSYNSPLHF.

CDR3 loop: CSARDTTSGRYNEQFF. The CDR3 coding sequence is TGCAGTGCTAGAGATACGACTAGCGGGAGGTACAATGAGCAGTTCTTC. The chain combines TRBV20-1 with TRBJ2-1, with 13 bases matching TRBD2. This CDR3 has 16 amino acids. The V segment lost 0 bases and the J segment 4 bases; nucleotides outside the gene matches: 3. Germline values: CDR1 DFQATT, CDR2 SNEGSKA (reference sequence).

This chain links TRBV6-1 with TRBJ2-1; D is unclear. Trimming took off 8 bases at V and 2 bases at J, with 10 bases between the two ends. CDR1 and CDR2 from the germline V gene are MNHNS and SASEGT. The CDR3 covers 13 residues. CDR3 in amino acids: CASARAAYNEQFF. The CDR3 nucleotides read TGTGCCAGCGCTAGGGCCGCCTACAATGAGCAGTTCTTC.

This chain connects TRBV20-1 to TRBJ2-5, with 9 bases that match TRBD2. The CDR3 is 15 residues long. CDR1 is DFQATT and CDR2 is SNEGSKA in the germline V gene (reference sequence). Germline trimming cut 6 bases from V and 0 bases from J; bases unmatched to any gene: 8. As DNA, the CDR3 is TGCAGTGCACACAGGAGACTAGCGGACCAAGAGACCCAGTACTTC. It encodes CSAHRRLADQETQYF.

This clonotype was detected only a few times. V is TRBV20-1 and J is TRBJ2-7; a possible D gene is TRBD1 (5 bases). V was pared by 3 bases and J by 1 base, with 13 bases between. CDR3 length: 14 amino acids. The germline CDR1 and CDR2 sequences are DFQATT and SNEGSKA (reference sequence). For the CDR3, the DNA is TGCAGTGCTAGGGCCGGACACTATTCCTACGAGCAGTACTTC. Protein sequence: CSARAGHYSYEQYF.

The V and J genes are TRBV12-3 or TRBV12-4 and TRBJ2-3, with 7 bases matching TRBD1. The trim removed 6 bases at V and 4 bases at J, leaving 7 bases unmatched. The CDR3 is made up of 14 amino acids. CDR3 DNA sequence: TGTGCCAGCAGACTGGCCCAGGGGGCAGATACGCAGTATTTT. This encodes CASRLAQGADTQYF.